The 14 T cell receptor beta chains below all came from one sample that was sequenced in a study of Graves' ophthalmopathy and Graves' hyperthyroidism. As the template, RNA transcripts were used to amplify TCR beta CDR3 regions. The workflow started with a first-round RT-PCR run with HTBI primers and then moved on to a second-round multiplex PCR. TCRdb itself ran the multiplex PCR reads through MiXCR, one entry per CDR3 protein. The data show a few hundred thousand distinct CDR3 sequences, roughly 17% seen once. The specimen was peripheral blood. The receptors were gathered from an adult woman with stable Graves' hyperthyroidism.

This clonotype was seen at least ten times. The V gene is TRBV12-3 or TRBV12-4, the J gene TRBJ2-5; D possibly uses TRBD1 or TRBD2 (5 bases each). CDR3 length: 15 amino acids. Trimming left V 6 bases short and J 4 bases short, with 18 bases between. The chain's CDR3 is CASRWGRRVSETQYF. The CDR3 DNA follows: TGTGCCAGCAGGTGGGGACGGCGCGTGTCAGAGACCCAGTACTTC.

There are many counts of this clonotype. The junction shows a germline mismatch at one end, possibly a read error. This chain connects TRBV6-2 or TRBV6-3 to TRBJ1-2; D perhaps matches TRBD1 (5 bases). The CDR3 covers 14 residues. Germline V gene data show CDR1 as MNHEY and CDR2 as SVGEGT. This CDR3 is CASNLRTDNCGYTF. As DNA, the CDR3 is TGTGCCAGCAACCTGCGGACGGACAACTGTGGCTACACCTTC.

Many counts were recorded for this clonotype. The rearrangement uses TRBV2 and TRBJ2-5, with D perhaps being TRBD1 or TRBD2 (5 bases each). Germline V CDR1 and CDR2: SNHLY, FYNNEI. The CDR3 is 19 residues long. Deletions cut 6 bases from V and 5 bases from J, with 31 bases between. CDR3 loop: CASREPSGTITIPVETQYF. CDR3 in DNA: TGTGCCAGCAGGGAACCCTCCGGGACCATCACAATACCGGTCGAGACCCAGTACTTC.

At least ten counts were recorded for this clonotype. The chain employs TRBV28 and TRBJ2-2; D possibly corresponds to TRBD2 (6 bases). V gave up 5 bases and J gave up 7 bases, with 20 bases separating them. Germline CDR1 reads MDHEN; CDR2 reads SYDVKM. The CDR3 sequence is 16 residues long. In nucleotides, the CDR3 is TGTGCCAGCAGTCCTGGGGGGTCTATCCACCGCGGGGAGCTGTTTTTT. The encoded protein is CASSPGGSIHRGELFF.

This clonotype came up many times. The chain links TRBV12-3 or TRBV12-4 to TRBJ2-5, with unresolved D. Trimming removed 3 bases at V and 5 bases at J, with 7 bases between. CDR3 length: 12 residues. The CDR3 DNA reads TGTGCCAGCAGTTTTTCGGCCGAGACCCAGTACTTC. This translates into CASSFSAETQYF.

The CDR3 is CASSQDLSGAYSGANVLTF. In nucleotides, the CDR3 is TGCGCCAGCAGCCAAGATTTAAGCGGGGCTTACTCTGGGGCCAACGTCCTGACTTTC. The rearrangement joins TRBV4-1 to TRBJ2-6, with 7 bases matching TRBD2. Unmatched junction bases numbered 8, after V lost 0 bases and J lost 0 bases. The CDR3 totals 19 residues. CDR1 is MGHRA and CDR2 is YSYEKL in the germline V gene.

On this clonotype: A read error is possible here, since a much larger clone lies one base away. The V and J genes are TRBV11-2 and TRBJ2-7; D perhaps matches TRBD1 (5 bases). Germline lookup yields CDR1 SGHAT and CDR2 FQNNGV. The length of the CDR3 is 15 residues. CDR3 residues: CASSLGLNRGYDQYF. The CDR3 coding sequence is TGTGCCAGCAGCTTAGGTCTCAATAGGGGCTACGATCAGTACTTC.

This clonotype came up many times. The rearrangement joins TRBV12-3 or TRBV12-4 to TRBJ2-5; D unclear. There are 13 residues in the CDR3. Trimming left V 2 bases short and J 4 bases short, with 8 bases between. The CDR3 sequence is CASSLYYGETQYF. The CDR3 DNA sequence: TGTGCCAGCAGTTTATATTACGGAGAGACCCAGTACTTC.

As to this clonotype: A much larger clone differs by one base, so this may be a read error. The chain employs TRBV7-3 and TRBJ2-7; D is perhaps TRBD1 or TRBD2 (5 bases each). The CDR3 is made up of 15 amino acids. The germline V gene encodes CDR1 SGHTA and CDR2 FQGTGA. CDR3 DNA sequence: TGCGCCAGCAGCCACACCGGGGCGGCTACCTACGAGCCGTACTTC. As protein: CASSHTGAATYEPYF.

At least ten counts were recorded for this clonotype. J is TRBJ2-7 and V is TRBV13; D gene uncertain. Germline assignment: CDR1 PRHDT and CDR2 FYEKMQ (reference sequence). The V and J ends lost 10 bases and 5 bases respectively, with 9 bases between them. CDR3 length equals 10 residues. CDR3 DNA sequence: TGTGCCACCCGTCCGAACGAGCAGTACTTC. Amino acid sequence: CATRPNEQYF.

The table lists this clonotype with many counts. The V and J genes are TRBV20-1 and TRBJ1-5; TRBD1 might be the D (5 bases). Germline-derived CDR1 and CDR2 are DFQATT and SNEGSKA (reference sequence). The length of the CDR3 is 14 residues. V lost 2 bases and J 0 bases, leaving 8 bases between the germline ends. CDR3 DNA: TGCAGTGCTAGACGACAGTATAGCAATCAGCCCCAGCATTTT. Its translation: CSARRQYSNQPQHF.

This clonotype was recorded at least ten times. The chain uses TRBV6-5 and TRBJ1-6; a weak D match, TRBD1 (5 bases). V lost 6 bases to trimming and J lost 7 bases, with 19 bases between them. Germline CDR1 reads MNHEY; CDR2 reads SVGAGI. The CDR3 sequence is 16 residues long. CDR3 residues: CASSYEPGTSNSPLHF. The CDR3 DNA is TGTGCCAGCAGCTATGAACCCGGGACTTCAAATTCACCCCTCCACTTT.

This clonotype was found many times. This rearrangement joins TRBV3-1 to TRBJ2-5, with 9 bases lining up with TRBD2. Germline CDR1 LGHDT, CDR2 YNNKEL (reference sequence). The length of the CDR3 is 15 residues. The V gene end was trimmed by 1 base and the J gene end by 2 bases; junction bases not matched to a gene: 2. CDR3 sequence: CASSQVTSGQETQYF. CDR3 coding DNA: TGTGCCAGCAGCCAAGTGACTAGCGGACAAGAGACCCAGTACTTC.

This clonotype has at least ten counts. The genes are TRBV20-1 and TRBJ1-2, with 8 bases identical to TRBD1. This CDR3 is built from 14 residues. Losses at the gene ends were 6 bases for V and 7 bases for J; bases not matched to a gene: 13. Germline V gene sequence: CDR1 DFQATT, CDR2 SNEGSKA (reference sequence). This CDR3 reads CSARRQGMRSGYTF. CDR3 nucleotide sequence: TGCAGTGCCCGGAGACAGGGGATGAGGAGTGGCTACACCTTC.